Below are 11 T cell receptor beta chains sequenced from a single sample in a study of T cells after yellow fever vaccination. One entry per CDR3 protein results from TCRdb running MiXCR on the 5' RACE reads. The sample contains under 350,000 distinct CDR3 sequences, roughly 3.9% of which appear only once. The starting material was PBMCs, obtained 5 days after the yellow fever booster vaccination. These receptors originate from a man aged 18 to 35 who received the YFV17D yellow fever vaccine.

The rearrangement joins TRBV5-1 to TRBJ1-1, with TRBD1 matching over 7 bases. Germline V lookup: CDR1 SGHRS, CDR2 YFSETQ. The CDR3 runs 21 residues. Trimming cost V 3 bases and J 4 bases; bases outside gene matches: 27. This CDR3 is CASSSEAPARGATKAGTEAFF. CDR3 DNA sequence: TGCGCCAGCAGCTCCGAAGCCCCGGCCAGGGGGGCAACTAAGGCAGGCACTGAAGCTTTCTTT.

The chain recombines TRBV27 with TRBJ1-2; D not resolved. Germline loops: CDR1 MNHEY, CDR2 SMNVEV (reference sequence). V dropped 3 bases and J dropped 4 bases, with 9 bases sitting between them. This CDR3 has 13 amino acids. The CDR3 protein is CASSFTEIYGYTF. The CDR3 DNA is TGTGCCAGCAGTTTCACAGAGATCTATGGCTACACCTTC.

This chain uses TRBV23-1 with TRBJ1-5; the match to TRBD1 covers 9 bases. TRBV23-1 is treated as an ORF (open reading frame) with a function not yet certain. The CDR3 extends over 19 amino acids. V lost 3 bases to trimming and J lost 8 bases; unmatched junction nucleotides: 20. CDR3 region: CASSQGAGVRDRAIEPQHF. DNA of the CDR3: TGCGCCAGCAGTCAGGGCGCTGGCGTCCGGGACAGGGCCATTGAGCCCCAGCATTTT.

This clonotype has ten or more counts. The chain is built from TRBV7-6 and TRBJ2-7; TRBD1 agrees at 9 bases. V was clipped by 4 bases and J by 0 bases; unmatched bases: 10. The CDR3 is made up of 17 amino acids. The germline V gene has CDR1 SGHVS and CDR2 FNYEAQ. The CDR3 sequence: CASSSPVGQGFSYEQYF. CDR3 nucleotides: TGTGCCAGCAGCTCCCCCGTAGGACAGGGGTTCTCCTACGAGCAGTACTTC.

This chain connects TRBV11-2 to TRBJ1-2, with D perhaps TRBD1 (6 bases). The CDR3 runs 15 residues. Per germline, CDR1 SGHAT and CDR2 FQNNGV. V gave up 2 bases and J gave up 4 bases, with 14 bases separating them. The CDR3 nucleotides are TGTGCCAGCAGCTTAACTAGGGGGGAATCCTATGGCTACACCTTC. Translated: CASSLTRGESYGYTF.

The table lists this clonotype with a few counts. This chain links TRBV3-1 with TRBJ1-4; 9 bases match TRBD1. The CDR3 is made up of 16 amino acids. Trimming removed 4 bases from V and 6 bases from J; junction bases left unmatched: 9. Per the germline V gene, CDR1 is LGHDT and CDR2 is YNNKEL (reference sequence). The CDR3 here is CASSRHAGQGDEKLFF. As DNA, the CDR3 is TGTGCCAGCAGCCGCCACGCGGGACAGGGTGATGAAAAACTGTTTTTT.

This clonotype was counted at least ten times. This chain links TRBV12-3 or TRBV12-4 with TRBJ2-1; D gene uncertain. The ends were cut back, 7 bases at V and 10 bases at J, with 14 bases in the middle. The length of the CDR3 is 12 residues. In nucleotides, the CDR3 is TGTGCCAGCACCCAAGGTGGCAGAGAGCAGTTCTTC. Translation: CASTQGGREQFF.

In regard to this clonotype: The junction departs from germline at one end; a sequencing error may be responsible. This chain links TRBV7-7 with TRBJ2-1; D uncertain. The length of the CDR3 is 15 residues. CDR1 is SSHAT, CDR2 FNYEAQ, per germline (reference sequence). DNA for the CDR3: TGTGCTAGCAGCCCTCCGGGTTCACCCTACAATGAGCAGTTCTTC. Its translation: CASSPPGSPYNEQFF.

This clonotype showed up just a few times. The chain has TRBV12-3 or TRBV12-4 and TRBJ1-2; D ambiguous. The CDR3 sequence is 16 residues long. V lost 3 bases, J lost 2 bases, and 16 bases lay in between. The CDR3 DNA follows: TGTGCCAGCAGTTTCAACATTAGGACCGCGAACTATGGCTACACCTTC. Protein sequence: CASSFNIRTANYGYTF.

This clonotype has a count of ten or more. The V gene is TRBV20-1, the J gene TRBJ2-1; no firm D call. This CDR3 spans 14 amino acids. Per germline, CDR1 DFQATT and CDR2 SNEGSKA (reference sequence). The V end lost 1 base, the J end lost 5 bases, and 12 bases lay between the germline ends. CDR3 coding DNA: TGCAGTGCTAGAGTAGGAAGGGCCAACAATGAGCAGTTCTTC. Protein sequence: CSARVGRANNEQFF.

Many counts were recorded for this clonotype. The chain employs TRBV7-9 and TRBJ2-1; tentative D call: TRBD1 (5 bases). Trimming pared 5 bases from V and 2 bases from J, leaving 13 bases between. The germline V gene has CDR1 SEHNR and CDR2 FQNEAQ (reference sequence). The CDR3 extends over 15 amino acids. In DNA, the CDR3 is TGTGCCAGCAGCGTGCAGGGCCCCACCTACAATGAGCAGTTCTTC. Protein sequence: CASSVQGPTYNEQFF.